Included here is one T cell receptor (beta chain) sequence, with context. Antigen specificity is unknown. Per the germline V gene, CDR1 is KGHSH and CDR2 is LQKENI. This CDR3 region has 15 residues. Trimming cost V 2 bases and J 4 bases; bases outside gene matches: 2. The sample originates from a study of cytomegalovirus exposure and HLA in healthy donors. Whole-study results and caveats: Confirmation in vitro established that a few CMV-associated chains were specific for CMV antigens. A later analysis associated under 20,000 TCR beta sequences with HLA alleles at a 0.05 false discovery rate. What TCR beta sequences reportedly achieved was accurate prediction of HLA-A and HLA-B alleles in most subjects.

The PCR was carried out with 60 Vbeta primers and 13 Jbeta primers. Source study methods: A later analysis tallied about 80 million unique TCR beta chains, around 12 million of them shared. Repertoires were generated with immunoSEQ multiplex PCR, while TCRdb's copy carries only in-frame clones and drops some. Clonal size and the V and J genes are those of that table, whereas D and trimming came from the DNA. This sample yields about 160,000 clones, of which 80% to 85% are seen a single time; around 2% belongs to the top ten. The chain is built from TRBV18 and TRBJ2-5, with 12 bases that match TRBD1. This TCR was recovered from a human donor in good health. Material: PBMCs. CDR3 sequence reads: CASSPGTGGRETQYF. For the CDR3, the DNA is TGTGCCAGCTCACCAGGGACAGGGGGCAGAGAGACCCAGTACTTC.